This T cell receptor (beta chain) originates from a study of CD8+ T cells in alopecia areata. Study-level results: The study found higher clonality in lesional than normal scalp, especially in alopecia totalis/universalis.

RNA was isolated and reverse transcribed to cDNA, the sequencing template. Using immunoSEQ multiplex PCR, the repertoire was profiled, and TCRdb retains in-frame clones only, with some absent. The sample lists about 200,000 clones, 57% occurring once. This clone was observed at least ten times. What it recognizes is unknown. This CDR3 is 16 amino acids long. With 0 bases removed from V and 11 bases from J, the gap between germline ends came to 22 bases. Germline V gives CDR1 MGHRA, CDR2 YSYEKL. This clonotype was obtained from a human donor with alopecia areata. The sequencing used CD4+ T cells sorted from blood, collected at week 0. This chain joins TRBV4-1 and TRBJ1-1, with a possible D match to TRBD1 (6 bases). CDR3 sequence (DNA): TGCGCCAGCAGCCAAGACCGAACCGGGGCCAGGGGTCGGGCTTTCTTT. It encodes CASSQDRTGARGRAFF.